The clone carrying this T cell receptor beta chain was detected ten times or more. The sample is drawn from a study of spatial heterogeneity in lung cancer. In the study overall: The count of detected beta-chain sequences consistently exceeded that of alpha-chain sequences.

Every TCR cDNA molecule carried a tag that served as a unique molecular identifier. TCRdb independently ran MiXCR on the 5' RACE reads; one entry per CDR3 protein. The sample shows about 8,000 distinct CDR3 sequences, more than 7.5% of them seen only once. The CDR3 spans 14 residues. Germline CDR1 SQVTM, CDR2 ANQGSEA. V lost 5 bases and J 4 bases, leaving 17 bases between the germline ends. As for time point: sample taken at primary tumor resection. The cohort: 70 to 75 early-stage, untreated non-small cell lung cancer patients. TCRs were sequenced from unsorted whole RNA of tumor, nontumor lung or PBMC.

This clonotype was sampled from a male donor with early-stage non-small cell lung cancer. The J gene is TRBJ2-5, the V gene TRBV29-1; perhaps TRBD1 as D (6 bases). Material: normal lung tissue next to the tumor, obtained at surgery. CDR3 sequence reads: CSVTGQGFTETQYF. The CDR3 DNA reads as TGCAGCGTTACCGGGCAGGGGTTTACAGAGACCCAGTACTTC.